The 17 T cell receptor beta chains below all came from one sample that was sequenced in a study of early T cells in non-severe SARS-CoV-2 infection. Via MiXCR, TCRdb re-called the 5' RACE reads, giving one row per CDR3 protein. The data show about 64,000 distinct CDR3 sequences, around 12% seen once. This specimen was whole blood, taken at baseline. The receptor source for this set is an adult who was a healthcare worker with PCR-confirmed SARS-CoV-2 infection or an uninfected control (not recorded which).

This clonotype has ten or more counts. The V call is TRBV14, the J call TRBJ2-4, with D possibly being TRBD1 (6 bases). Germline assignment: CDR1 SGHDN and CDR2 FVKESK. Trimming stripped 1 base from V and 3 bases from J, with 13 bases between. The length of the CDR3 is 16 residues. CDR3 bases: TGTGCCAGCAGCCAAGTTACACAGGGAATCAAAAACATTCAGTACTTC. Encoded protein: CASSQVTQGIKNIQYF.

The CDR3 reads CASSPGQGPSYEQYF. The CDR3 nucleotides are TGTGCCAGCAGCCCAGGACAGGGGCCCTCCTACGAGCAGTACTTC. The V and J genes are TRBV11-2 and TRBJ2-7, with 9 bases lining up with TRBD1. The CDR3 totals 15 residues. Germline loops: CDR1 SGHAT, CDR2 FQNNGV. V trimming: 5 bases; J trimming: 0 bases; junction bases outside the gene matches: 5.

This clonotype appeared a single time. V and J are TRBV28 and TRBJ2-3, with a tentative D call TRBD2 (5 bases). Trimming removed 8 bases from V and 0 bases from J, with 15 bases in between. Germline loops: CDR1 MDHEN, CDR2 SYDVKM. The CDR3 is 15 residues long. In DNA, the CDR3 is TGTGCCAGCCCCCCCGCGAGCGGAAGCACAGATACGCAGTATTTT. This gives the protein CASPPASGSTDTQYF.

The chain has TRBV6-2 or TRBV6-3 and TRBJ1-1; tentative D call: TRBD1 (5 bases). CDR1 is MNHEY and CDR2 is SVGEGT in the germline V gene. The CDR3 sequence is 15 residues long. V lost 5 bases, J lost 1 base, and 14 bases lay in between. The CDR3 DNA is TGTGCCAGCAGTACCACCTGGGGGAAGAACACTGAAGCTTTCTTT. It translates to CASSTTWGKNTEAFF.

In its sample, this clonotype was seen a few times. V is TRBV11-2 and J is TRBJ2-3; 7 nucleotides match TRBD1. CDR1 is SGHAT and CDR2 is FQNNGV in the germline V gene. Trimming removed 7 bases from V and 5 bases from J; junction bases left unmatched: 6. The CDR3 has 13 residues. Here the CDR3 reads CASTDYRGDTQYF. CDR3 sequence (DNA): TGTGCCAGCACTGACTACAGGGGAGATACGCAGTATTTT.

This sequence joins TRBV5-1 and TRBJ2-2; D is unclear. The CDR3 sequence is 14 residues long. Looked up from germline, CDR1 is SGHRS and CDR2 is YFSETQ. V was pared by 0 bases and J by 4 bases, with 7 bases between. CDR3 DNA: TGCGCCAGCAGCTTGGGGGCCTCCACCGGGGAGCTGTTTTTT. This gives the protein CASSLGASTGELFF.

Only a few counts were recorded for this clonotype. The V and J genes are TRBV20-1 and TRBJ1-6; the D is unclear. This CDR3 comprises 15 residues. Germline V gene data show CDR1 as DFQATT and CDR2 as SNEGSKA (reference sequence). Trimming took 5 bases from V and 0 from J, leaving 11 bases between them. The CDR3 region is CSAPDGGSYNSPLHF. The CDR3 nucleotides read TGCAGTGCTCCGGACGGAGGCTCCTATAATTCACCCCTCCACTTT.

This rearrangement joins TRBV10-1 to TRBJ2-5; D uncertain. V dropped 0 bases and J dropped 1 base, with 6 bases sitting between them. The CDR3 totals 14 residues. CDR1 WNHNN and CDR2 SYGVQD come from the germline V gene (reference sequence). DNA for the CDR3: TGCGCCAGCAGTGAGTCAAGCTTCCAAGAGACCCAGTACTTC. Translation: CASSESSFQETQYF.

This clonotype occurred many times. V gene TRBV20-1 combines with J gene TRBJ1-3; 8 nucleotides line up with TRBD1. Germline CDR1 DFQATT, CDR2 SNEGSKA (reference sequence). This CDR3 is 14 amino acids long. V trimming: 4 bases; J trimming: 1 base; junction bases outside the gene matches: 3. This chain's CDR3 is CSATTGASGNTIYF. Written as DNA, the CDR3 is TGCAGTGCTACGACAGGGGCTTCTGGAAACACCATATATTTT.

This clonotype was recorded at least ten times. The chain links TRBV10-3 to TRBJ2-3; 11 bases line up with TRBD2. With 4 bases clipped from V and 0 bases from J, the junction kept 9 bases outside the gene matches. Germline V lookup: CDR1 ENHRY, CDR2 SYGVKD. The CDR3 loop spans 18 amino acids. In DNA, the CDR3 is TGTGCCATCAGTGCCTTTCCCGGGACTAGCGGTAGCACAGATACGCAGTATTTT. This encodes CAISAFPGTSGSTDTQYF.

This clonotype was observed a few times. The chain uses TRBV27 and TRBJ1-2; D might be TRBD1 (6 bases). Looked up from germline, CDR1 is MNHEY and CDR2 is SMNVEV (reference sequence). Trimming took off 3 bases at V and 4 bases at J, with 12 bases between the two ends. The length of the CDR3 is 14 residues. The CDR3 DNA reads TGTGCCAGCAGTTTTCACAGGGATGCCTATGGCTACACCTTC. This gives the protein CASSFHRDAYGYTF.

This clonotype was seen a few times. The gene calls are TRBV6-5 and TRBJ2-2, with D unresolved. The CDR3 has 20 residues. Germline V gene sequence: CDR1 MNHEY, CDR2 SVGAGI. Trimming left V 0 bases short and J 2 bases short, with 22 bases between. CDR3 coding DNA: TGTGCCAGCAGTTACTCGAGAAATCCAGGCAAAAGAGGAAACACCGGGGAGCTGTTTTTT. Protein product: CASSYSRNPGKRGNTGELFF.

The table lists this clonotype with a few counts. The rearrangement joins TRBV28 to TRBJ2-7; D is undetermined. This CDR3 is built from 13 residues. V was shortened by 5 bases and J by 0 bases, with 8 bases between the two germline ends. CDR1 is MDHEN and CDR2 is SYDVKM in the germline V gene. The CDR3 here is CASSGFSSYEQYF. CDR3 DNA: TGTGCCAGCAGTGGCTTTAGCTCCTACGAGCAGTACTTC. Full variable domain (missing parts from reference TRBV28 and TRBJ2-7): DVKVTQSSRYLVKRTGEKVFLECVQDMDHENMFWYRQDPGLGLRLIYFSYDVKMKEKGDIPEGYSVSREKKERFSLILESASTNQTSMYLCASSGFSSYEQYFGPGTRLTVT.

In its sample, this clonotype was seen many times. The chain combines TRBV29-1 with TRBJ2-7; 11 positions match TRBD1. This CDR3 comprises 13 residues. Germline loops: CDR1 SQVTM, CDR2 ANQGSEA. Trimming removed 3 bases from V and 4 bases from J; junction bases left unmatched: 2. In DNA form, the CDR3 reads TGCAGCGTTGATGGGACAGGGGGGTACGAGCAGTACTTC. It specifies CSVDGTGGYEQYF.

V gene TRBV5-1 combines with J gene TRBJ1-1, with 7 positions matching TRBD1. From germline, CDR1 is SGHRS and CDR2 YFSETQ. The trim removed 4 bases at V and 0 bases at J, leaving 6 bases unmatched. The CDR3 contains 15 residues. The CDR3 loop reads CASSGGDSLNTEAFF. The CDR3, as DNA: TGCGCCAGCAGCGGTGGGGACAGTTTGAACACTGAAGCTTTCTTT.

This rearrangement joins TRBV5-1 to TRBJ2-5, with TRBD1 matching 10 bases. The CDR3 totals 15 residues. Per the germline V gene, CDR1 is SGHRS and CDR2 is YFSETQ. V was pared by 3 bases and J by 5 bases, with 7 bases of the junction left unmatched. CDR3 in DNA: TGCGCCAGCAGCTATTCCCAGGGACAGGGGGAGACCCAGTACTTC. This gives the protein CASSYSQGQGETQYF. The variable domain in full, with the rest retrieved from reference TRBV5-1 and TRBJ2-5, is KAGVTQTPRYLIKTRGQQVTLSCSPISGHRSVSWYQQTPGQGLQFLFEYFSETQRNKGNFPGRFSGRQFSNSRSEMNVSTLELGDSALYLCASSYSQGQGETQYFGPGTRLLVL.

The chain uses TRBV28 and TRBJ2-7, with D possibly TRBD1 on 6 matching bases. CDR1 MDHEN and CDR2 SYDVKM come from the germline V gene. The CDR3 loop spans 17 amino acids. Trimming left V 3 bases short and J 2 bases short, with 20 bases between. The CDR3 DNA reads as TGTGCCAGCAGTTTTCCCGGGACAATGAATGACGCCTACGAGCAGTACTTC. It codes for CASSFPGTMNDAYEQYF.